This paragraph covers one T cell receptor beta chain sequence. Stable Graves' hyperthyroidism meant no ophthalmopathy progression within 18 months. Patients having uncontrolled infection, another autoimmune disease, pregnancy or lactation were not included. CDR1 and CDR2 (germline): MNHNS, SASEGT. Trimming left V 10 bases short and J 5 bases short, with 23 bases between. There are 15 residues in the CDR3. Authors of the study amplified TCR beta CDR3 regions from RNA transcripts. A first-round RT-PCR of the TCR CDR3 used the HTBI primer set. TCRdb itself ran the multiplex PCR reads through MiXCR, one entry per CDR3 protein. Found here are approximately 410,000 distinct CDR3 sequences, around 15% of them singletons; the top ten hold 5% to 6%. This record comes from a study of T cells in Graves' hyperthyroidism and ophthalmopathy.

Sequenced material: blood. This chain connects TRBV6-1 to TRBJ1-2; unclear D gene. The TCR originated in a woman aged 18-30 years with Graves' hyperthyroidism. CDR3 in amino acids: CATLTGRAEKYGYTF. The CDR3 DNA is TGTGCCACCCTAACGGGAAGGGCGGAGAAGTATGGCTACACCTTC.